The rows below give T cell receptor beta chains drawn from one sample of a study of T-cell reconstitution after alpha-beta-depleted transplantation in children. TCRdb redid the calling of the PCR reads with MiXCR, one entry per CDR3 protein. The sample records 900,000 or so distinct CDR3 sequences, less than 20% being singletons. The sample was PBMCs, mostly from graft donor cells, taken 360 days after TCRalphabeta/CD19-depleted stem cell transplant. Receptors were obtained from a male patient aged 10-17 years who had a stem cell transplant for acute lymphoblastic leukemia, so the T cells may come from the graft donor. CDR3s include the opening cysteine and the closing phenylalanine or tryptophan. Each record gives: V gene, clone size, J gene, D gene, CDR3 protein, CDR3 DNA. D genes are given only for firm matches. Size is omitted from some rows. Given values are once, few, many or a class for expanded clones.

V gene: TRBV5-1
clone size: few
J gene: TRBJ1-2
D gene: TRBD1
CDR3 protein: CASSSLAEGAGNYGYTF
CDR3 DNA: TGCGCCAGCAGCTCTCTAGCCGAGGGGGCGGGAAACTATGGCTACACCTTC

V gene: TRBV3-1
clone size: -
J gene: TRBJ2-7
D gene: TRBD2
CDR3 protein: CASCRWGGLAGPSSYEQYF
CDR3 DNA: TGTGCCAGCTGTCGGTGGGGGGGACTAGCGGGGCCGAGCTCCTACGAGCAGTACTTC

V gene: TRBV11-2
clone size: -
J gene: TRBJ2-3
D gene: -
CDR3 protein: CASSLEARTTDTQYF
CDR3 DNA: TGTGCCAGCAGCCTTGAGGCGCGGACCACAGATACGCAGTATTTT

V gene: TRBV5-1
clone size: many
J gene: TRBJ2-7
D gene: TRBD1
CDR3 protein: CASSLPRQGLNEQYF
CDR3 DNA: TGCGCCAGCAGCTTGCCGAGACAGGGCTTGAACGAGCAGTACTTC

V gene: TRBV11-2
clone size: once
J gene: TRBJ1-1
D gene: -
CDR3 protein: CASSFGFMNTEAFF
CDR3 DNA: TGTGCCAGCAGCTTCGGTTTCATGAACACTGAAGCTTTCTTT

V gene: TRBV7-8
clone size: -
J gene: TRBJ1-1
D gene: -
CDR3 protein: CASSARTGAGEAFF
CDR3 DNA: TGTGCCAGCAGCGCCCGGACTGGCGCAGGTGAAGCTTTCTTT

V gene: TRBV14
clone size: once
J gene: TRBJ2-1
D gene: TRBD2
CDR3 protein: CASSRHLSGRFNEQFF
CDR3 DNA: TGTGCCAGCAGCCGCCACCTTAGCGGGAGGTTCAATGAGCAGTTCTTC

V gene: TRBV6-2/TRBV6-3
clone size: many
J gene: TRBJ2-1
D gene: -
CDR3 protein: CASSYKRITLYNEQFF
CDR3 DNA: TGTGCCAGCAGCTACAAAAGGATAACCCTCTACAATGAGCAGTTCTTC

V gene: TRBV24-1
clone size: -
J gene: TRBJ2-3
D gene: -
CDR3 protein: CATSDIGGGDTQYF
CDR3 DNA: TGTGCCACCAGTGACATTGGGGGAGGAGATACGCAGTATTTT

V gene: TRBV13
clone size: -
J gene: TRBJ1-2
D gene: TRBD1
CDR3 protein: CASSLTGTGEYANYGYTF
CDR3 DNA: TGTGCCAGCAGCCTAACCGGGACAGGGGAATATGCTAACTATGGCTACACCTTC

V gene: TRBV7-6
clone size: few
J gene: TRBJ2-3
D gene: -
CDR3 protein: CASRSTHGFTDTQYF
CDR3 DNA: TGTGCCAGCAGGTCAACCCACGGATTCACAGATACGCAGTATTTT

V gene: TRBV4-2
clone size: -
J gene: TRBJ1-5
D gene: -
CDR3 protein: CASSQDLQGQPQHF
CDR3 DNA: TGTGCCAGCAGCCAAGATCTACAGGGTCAGCCCCAGCATTTT

V gene: TRBV5-1
clone size: -
J gene: TRBJ1-3
D gene: -
CDR3 protein: CASSPLGTAKISGNTIYF
CDR3 DNA: TGCGCCAGCAGCCCCCTCGGGACGGCGAAAATCTCTGGAAACACCATATATTTT

V gene: TRBV27
clone size: few
J gene: TRBJ1-1
D gene: TRBD1
CDR3 protein: CASSLAGTGAREAFF
CDR3 DNA: TGTGCCAGCAGTTTAGCCGGGACAGGGGCCAGAGAAGCTTTCTTT

V gene: TRBV9
clone size: -
J gene: TRBJ1-1
D gene: TRBD1
CDR3 protein: CASSGGTGRTEAFF
CDR3 DNA: TGTGCCAGCAGCGGAGGGACAGGTCGGACTGAAGCTTTCTTT

V gene: TRBV5-1
clone size: few
J gene: TRBJ2-7
D gene: TRBD1
CDR3 protein: CASSHSGTGGHEQYF
CDR3 DNA: TGCGCCAGCAGCCACTCCGGGACAGGGGGCCACGAGCAGTACTTC

V gene: TRBV9
clone size: once
J gene: TRBJ2-1
D gene: -
CDR3 protein: CASSAGGGGGNEQFF
CDR3 DNA: TGTGCCAGCAGCGCCGGTGGGGGCGGGGGAAATGAGCAGTTCTTC

V gene: TRBV25-1
clone size: -
J gene: TRBJ2-1
D gene: -
CDR3 protein: CASSEYPREQFF
CDR3 DNA: TGTGCCAGCAGTGAATACCCCCGGGAGCAGTTCTTC

V gene: TRBV7-9
clone size: -
J gene: TRBJ2-5
D gene: -
CDR3 protein: CASSVAGLSKETQYF
CDR3 DNA: TGTGCCAGCAGCGTCGCGGGCCTATCGAAAGAGACCCAGTACTTC

V gene: TRBV7-9
clone size: few
J gene: TRBJ2-1
D gene: -
CDR3 protein: CASSLLARMGYNEQFF
CDR3 DNA: TGTGCCAGCAGCTTACTCGCCAGGATGGGATACAATGAGCAGTTCTTC

V gene: TRBV7-9
clone size: few
J gene: TRBJ1-1
D gene: -
CDR3 protein: CASSLTSMNTEAFF
CDR3 DNA: TGTGCCAGCAGCCTTACGTCGATGAACACTGAAGCTTTCTTT

V gene: TRBV20-1
clone size: few
J gene: TRBJ1-1
D gene: -
CDR3 protein: CSASRWGESTEAFF
CDR3 DNA: TGCAGTGCTAGTCGTTGGGGAGAATCAACTGAAGCTTTCTTT

V gene: TRBV6-2/TRBV6-3
clone size: -
J gene: TRBJ2-1
D gene: -
CDR3 protein: CASRSTGKHNEQFF
CDR3 DNA: TGTGCCAGCAGGTCTACAGGGAAACACAATGAGCAGTTCTTC

V gene: TRBV12-3/TRBV12-4
clone size: few
J gene: TRBJ2-5
D gene: TRBD2
CDR3 protein: CASRSEREVRETQYF
CDR3 DNA: TGTGCCAGCAGATCCGAGCGGGAGGTTAGGGAGACCCAGTACTTC

V gene: TRBV9
clone size: -
J gene: TRBJ2-5
D gene: -
CDR3 protein: CASSALQWQTETQYF
CDR3 DNA: TGTGCCAGCAGCGCCCTTCAATGGCAAACCGAGACCCAGTACTTC

V gene: TRBV7-8
clone size: -
J gene: TRBJ1-1
D gene: -
CDR3 protein: CASSSVASLTEAFF
CDR3 DNA: TGTGCCAGCAGCTCCGTGGCTAGTCTCACTGAAGCTTTCTTT

V gene: TRBV10-3
clone size: few
J gene: TRBJ2-1
D gene: -
CDR3 protein: CAISESLSGSKFF
CDR3 DNA: TGTGCCATCAGTGAGTCCCTATCCGGGAGTAAGTTCTTC

V gene: TRBV12-3/TRBV12-4
clone size: -
J gene: TRBJ2-1
D gene: TRBD2
CDR3 protein: CASSYQPGLAGYNEQFF
CDR3 DNA: TGTGCCAGCAGTTACCAACCGGGACTAGCGGGATACAATGAGCAGTTCTTC

V gene: TRBV5-1
clone size: -
J gene: TRBJ2-3
D gene: TRBD2
CDR3 protein: CASSPMTSGSIHTQYF
CDR3 DNA: TGCGCCAGCAGCCCGATGACTAGCGGGAGTATACATACGCAGTATTTT